The entry below gives a single TCR beta chain sequence along with its context. Per the original data handling: Amplification from reference gene primers served as the basis for estimated nucleated cell counts. Produced via immunoSEQ multiplex PCR; TCRdb's table is partial and in-frame only. V and J calls and clone size come straight from that table; D and trimming were deduced from the DNA. The data contain some 140,000 clones, approximately 84% of them singletons. This specimen comes from a study of blood T cell repertoires in COVID-19. The V end lost 0 bases, the J end lost 2 bases, and 14 bases lay between the germline ends. The CDR3 length is 16 residues. In germline, CDR1 is SGHRS, CDR2 YFSETQ.

The sequence was obtained from a man aged 55 to 70 with acute or convalescent COVID-19. The V gene is TRBV5-1, the J gene TRBJ1-1; no reliable D call. Specimen: peripheral blood. CDR3 loop: CASSLVVPGSNTEAFF. CDR3 DNA: TGCGCCAGCAGCTTGGTAGTGCCAGGATCCAACACTGAAGCTTTCTTT.